The 6 T cell receptor beta chains presented below share a single source sample, sequenced in a study of identifying expanded T cells in peripheral blood. Clones were read by immunoSEQ multiplex PCR, and TCRdb kept only the in-frame ones, dropping some. The sample has 100,000 or so clones; around nine tenths are singletons. Source material: blood. The receptors here all came from a person between 18 and 75 years old in good health.

The chain is built from TRBV11-2 and TRBJ2-7, with D maybe TRBD2 (5 bases). V lost 3 bases and J 9 bases, leaving 12 bases between the germline ends. CDR3 size: 12 residues. The V gene's germline CDR1 is SGHAT and CDR2 FQNNGV. The CDR3, as DNA: TGTGCCAGCAGCTTGGTCGGGGTGGTGCAGTACTTC. Its translation is CASSLVGVVQYF.

This chain connects TRBV5-8 to TRBJ1-2; D is unresolved. Deletions cut 0 bases from V and 4 bases from J, with 7 bases between. Germline assignment: CDR1 SGHTS and CDR2 YDEGEE. The CDR3 contains 13 residues. The CDR3 is CASSLDVSYGYTF. The DNA for the CDR3 is TGTGCCAGCAGCTTGGATGTATCCTATGGCTACACCTTC.

CDR3 nucleotides: TGTGCCAGCTCATCCCGGACAGGGGCCCACTACGAGCAGTACTTC. Translating gives CASSSRTGAHYEQYF. V and J are TRBV18 and TRBJ2-7; TRBD1 matches 9 bases. Unmatched junction bases numbered 8, after V lost 5 bases and J lost 3 bases. The CDR3 extends over 15 amino acids. Germline CDR1 and CDR2: KGHSH and LQKENI. Full variable domain (missing parts from reference TRBV18 and TRBJ2-7): NAGVMQNPRHLVRRRGQEARLRCSPMKGHSHVYWYRQLPEEGLKFMVYLQKENIIDESGMPKERFSAEFPKEGPSILRIQQVVRGDSAAYFCASSSRTGAHYEQYFGPGTRLTVT.

The count of this clone is one. This rearrangement joins TRBV6-5 to TRBJ2-1; TRBD2 matches at 7 bases. Trimming at V came to 7 bases and at J to 2 bases, leaving 8 bases not matched to a gene. Germline-derived CDR1 and CDR2 are MNHEY and SVGAGI. CDR3 size: 15 residues. Here the CDR3 DNA reads TGTGCCAGCACCACTGGGGGGGGGACCTACAATGAGCAGTTCTTC. It encodes CASTTGGGTYNEQFF.

The chain carries TRBV18 and TRBJ1-1, with D maybe TRBD1 (5 bases). With 2 bases removed from V and 3 bases from J, the gap between germline ends came to 16 bases. This CDR3 has 16 residues. The V gene's germline CDR1 is KGHSH and CDR2 LQKENI. CDR3 amino acids: CASSPTIFPGDTEAFF. DNA of the CDR3: TGTGCCAGCTCACCAACAATTTTTCCGGGGGACACTGAAGCTTTCTTT.

V and J are TRBV23-1 and TRBJ1-2; 8 positions agree with TRBD1. TRBV23-1 is annotated as an ORF whose role is uncertain. J was trimmed by 14 bases and V by 6 bases; bases with no gene match: 8. The CDR3 loop spans 11 amino acids. CDR3 in DNA: TGCGCCAGCAGACGAACAGGGGGAAAGACCTTC. Protein sequence: CASRRTGGKTF.